Below, 18 T cell receptor beta chains from the same sample are listed, as sequenced in a study of human T cells and chemical hapten exposure. Time point of the sample: patch test 3, about 24 weeks after DPC sensitization. The sample's treatment: therapeutic diphenylcyclopropenone sensitization with weekly scalp DPC. TCRdb independently ran MiXCR on the RACE reads; one entry per CDR3 protein. The table has 190,000 or so distinct CDR3 sequences, more than 20% seen once. Specimen: whole blood, collected in connection with sensitization to the hapten diphenylcyclopropenone (DPC). The receptors originated from a woman in her 40s with alopecia areata. Some clones in this sample may be carry-over from other donors' samples.

The chain links TRBV15 to TRBJ2-2; D is perhaps TRBD1 or TRBD2 (5 bases each). Between the trimmed V and J ends, which lost 7 bases and 0 bases, there was a span of 15 bases. The CDR3 is 16 amino acids. The V gene's germline CDR1 is LNHNV and CDR2 YYDKDF (reference sequence). The CDR3 is CATNQGTKANTGELFF. In DNA form, the CDR3 reads TGTGCCACCAATCAAGGGACGAAGGCGAACACCGGGGAGCTGTTTTTT.

The J gene is TRBJ1-6, the V gene TRBV27; 9 bases map to TRBD1. V gave up 6 bases and J gave up 6 bases; unmatched junction bases: 6. The CDR3 is made up of 15 amino acids. Germline loops: CDR1 MNHEY, CDR2 SMNVEV (reference sequence). As DNA, the CDR3 is TGTGCCAGCAGGGGACAGGGATTGCCTAATTCACCCCTCCACTTT. Its translation is CASRGQGLPNSPLHF.

The V and J genes are TRBV14 and TRBJ2-3; no definite D call. CDR3 size: 15 residues. Per germline, CDR1 SGHDN and CDR2 FVKESK. Trimming took 1 base from V and 6 from J, leaving 14 bases between them. Written as DNA, the CDR3 is TGTGCCAGCAGCCAAGGGGTAGACGCTTTGGATACGCAGTATTTT. It specifies CASSQGVDALDTQYF.

The chain recombines TRBV24-1 with TRBJ2-2; D uncertain. This CDR3 spans 15 amino acids. V lost 1 base to trimming and J lost 3 bases, with 8 bases between them. CDR1 KGHDR and CDR2 SFDVKD come from the germline V gene. The CDR3 loop reads CATSDLVRDTGELFF. CDR3 DNA sequence: TGTGCCACCAGTGATTTAGTTAGGGACACCGGGGAGCTGTTTTTT.

The V and J genes are TRBV27 and TRBJ2-7, with D unresolved. Germline-derived CDR1 and CDR2 are MNHEY and SMNVEV (reference sequence). V lost 8 bases to trimming and J lost 1 base, with 21 bases between them. The CDR3 length is 16 residues. CDR3 sequence (DNA): TGTGCCAGCCACCCAATCCCAGCAGGTCCTTCCTACGAGCAGTACTTC. It is translated as CASHPIPAGPSYEQYF.

V usage is TRBV12-3 or TRBV12-4 and J usage is TRBJ1-2; 10 nucleotides agree with TRBD1. Trimming removed 0 bases from V and 6 bases from J; junction bases left unmatched: 4. The CDR3 totals 15 residues. The CDR3 coding sequence is TGTGCCAGCAGTTTAGCGAGACAGGGGGCTAATGGCTACACCTTC. This encodes CASSLARQGANGYTF.

This clonotype came up a few times. V and J are TRBV5-1 and TRBJ1-2; D uncertain. CDR3 size: 13 residues. Germline V gene sequence: CDR1 SGHRS, CDR2 YFSETQ. V shed 2 bases and J shed 0 bases, with 5 bases lying between them. The CDR3 nucleotides read TGCGCCAGCAGCTTCGAAGCTAACTATGGCTACACCTTC. It yields the protein CASSFEANYGYTF.

The chain links TRBV28 to TRBJ2-1, with D unclear. From germline, CDR1 is MDHEN and CDR2 SYDVKM. V gave up 3 bases and J gave up 10 bases, with 7 bases separating them. This CDR3 is built from 11 residues. The CDR3 reads CASSLLWEQFF. CDR3 DNA: TGTGCCAGCAGTTTGCTGTGGGAGCAGTTCTTC. Filled out from reference TRBV28 and TRBJ2-1, the complete variable domain reads DVKVTQSSRYLVKRTGEKVFLECVQDMDHENMFWYRQDPGLGLRLIYFSYDVKMKEKGDIPEGYSVSREKKERFSLILESASTNQTSMYLCASSLLWEQFFGPGTRLTVL.

This clonotype came up a few times. The V call is TRBV12-3 or TRBV12-4, the J call TRBJ2-7, with a possible D match to TRBD2 (7 bases). V lost 7 bases and J 5 bases, leaving 18 bases between the germline ends. The CDR3 sequence is 14 residues long. CDR3 loop: CASTSGGGTDEQYF. As DNA, the CDR3 is TGTGCCAGCACCTCTGGGGGGGGCACCGACGAGCAGTACTTC.

A single count supports this clonotype. V and J are TRBV20-1 and TRBJ2-7, with 10 bases identical to TRBD1. CDR3 size: 13 residues. V shed 6 bases, J shed 3 bases, and the junction held 5 bases outside the gene matches. CDR1 DFQATT and CDR2 SNEGSKA come from the germline V gene (reference sequence). The CDR3 here is CSAMTGGSYEQYF. CDR3 nucleotide sequence: TGCAGTGCCATGACAGGGGGCAGCTACGAGCAGTACTTC.

This clonotype was picked up a small number of times. The chain employs TRBV7-9 and TRBJ2-7, with TRBD1 matching 8 bases. J was trimmed by 6 bases and V by 3 bases; bases with no gene match: 10. The CDR3 spans 15 residues. Per germline, CDR1 SEHNR and CDR2 FQNEAQ (reference sequence). The CDR3 loop reads CASSLSQDRVSEQYF. The CDR3 region has the DNA TGTGCCAGCAGCTTGAGCCAGGACAGGGTCTCCGAGCAGTACTTC.

The V and J genes are TRBV11-1 and TRBJ2-5; D ambiguous. This CDR3 is built from 15 residues. CDR1 is SGHAT and CDR2 is FQDESV in the germline V gene (reference sequence). The germline V and J ends were trimmed by 6 bases and 0 bases, with 14 bases remaining between them. Here the CDR3 reads CASSQPGRDQETQYF. CDR3 nucleotides: TGTGCCAGCAGTCAGCCGGGCCGGGACCAAGAGACCCAGTACTTC. The variable domain in full, with the rest retrieved from reference TRBV11-1 and TRBJ2-5, is EAEVAQSPRYKITEKSQAVAFWCDPISGHATLYWYRQILGQGPELLVQFQDESVVDDSQLPKDRFSAERLKGVDSTLKIQPAELGDSAMYLCASSQPGRDQETQYFGPGTRLLVL.

This clonotype was counted only a few times. The gene calls are TRBV4-2 and TRBJ2-5, with 7 bases that match TRBD2. Trimming removed 0 bases from V and 2 bases from J; junction bases left unmatched: 3. The germline V gene has CDR1 LGHNA and CDR2 YNFKEQ. The CDR3 loop spans 15 amino acids. CDR3 amino acids: CASSQEGREQETQYF. CDR3 DNA: TGTGCCAGCAGCCAAGAGGGGCGGGAGCAAGAGACCCAGTACTTC.

A few counts support this clonotype. V is TRBV7-2 and J is TRBJ2-1, with no clear D. The germline V gene has CDR1 SGHTA and CDR2 FQGNSA. The V end was cut by 3 bases, the J end by 8 bases, with 11 bases between. This CDR3 is 13 amino acids long. In DNA, the CDR3 is TGTGCCAGCAGCTTGCTTGGGGTCGATGAGCAGTTCTTC. It codes for CASSLLGVDEQFF. The full variable domain, rest sourced from reference TRBV7-2 and TRBJ2-1, is GAGVSQSPSNKVTEKGKDVELRCDPISGHTALYWYRQSLGQGLEFLIYFQGNSAPDKSGLPSDRFSAERTGGSVSTLTIQRTQQEDSAVYLCASSLLGVDEQFFGPGTRLTVL.

This clonotype was detected ten times or more. The chain carries TRBV11-2 and TRBJ2-5; no clear D. V dropped 2 bases and J dropped 1 base, with 8 bases sitting between them. There are 14 residues in the CDR3. CDR1 SGHAT and CDR2 FQNNGV come from the germline V gene. CDR3 residues: CASSLLVPQETQYF. The CDR3 bases are TGTGCCAGCAGCTTACTGGTTCCCCAAGAGACCCAGTACTTC.

The chain recombines TRBV27 with TRBJ1-1; weak D call: TRBD1 (6 bases). Deletions cut 4 bases from V and 0 bases from J, with 9 bases between. Germline V gene sequence: CDR1 MNHEY, CDR2 SMNVEV (reference sequence). CDR3 length: 14 residues. DNA for the CDR3: TGTGCCAGCAGTTACAGGGCTATGAACACTGAAGCTTTCTTT. Protein sequence: CASSYRAMNTEAFF.

This clonotype was seen a handful of times. The J gene is TRBJ2-1, the V gene TRBV2; D gene unclear. Germline V CDR1 and CDR2: SNHLY, FYNNEI. There are 14 residues in the CDR3. Trimming cost V 4 bases and J 1 base, with 8 bases left between them. CDR3 coding DNA: TGTGCCAGCAGTGTAACCCGGTCCTACAATGAGCAGTTCTTC. It yields the protein CASSVTRSYNEQFF.

This clonotype was seen a few times. V usage is TRBV28 and J usage is TRBJ2-7; 7 nucleotides agree with TRBD1. J gave up 3 bases and V 7 bases, and 15 bases lay outside the gene matches. The CDR3 runs 16 residues. Per the germline V gene, CDR1 is MDHEN and CDR2 is SYDVKM. CDR3 region: CASTLGGWGMIYEQYF. Here the CDR3 DNA reads TGTGCCAGCACCTTAGGGGGCTGGGGTATGATCTACGAGCAGTACTTC.